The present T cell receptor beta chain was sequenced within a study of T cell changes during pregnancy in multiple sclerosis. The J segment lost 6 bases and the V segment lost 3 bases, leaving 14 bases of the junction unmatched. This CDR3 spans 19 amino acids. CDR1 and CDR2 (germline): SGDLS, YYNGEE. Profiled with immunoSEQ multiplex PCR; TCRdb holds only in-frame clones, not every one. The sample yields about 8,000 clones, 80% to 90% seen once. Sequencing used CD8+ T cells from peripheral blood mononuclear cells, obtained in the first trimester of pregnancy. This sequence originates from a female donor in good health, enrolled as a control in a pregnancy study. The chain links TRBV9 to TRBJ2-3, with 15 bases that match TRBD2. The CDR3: CASSGGTSGGLGDYDTQYF. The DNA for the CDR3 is TGTGCCAGCAGCGGAGGGACTAGCGGGGGGCTGGGGGATTACGATACGCAGTATTTT.